The 14 T cell receptor beta chains below all came from one sample that was sequenced in a study of OX40 agonist ivuxolimab in advanced cancers. Assay: immunoSEQ multiplex PCR; the TCRdb copy retains only in-frame clones and omits some. The data show 75,000 to 80,000 clones, 84% seen once. This specimen was CD4+ or CD8+ T cells sorted from blood, taken in a trial of the OX40 agonist ivuxolimab. Receptor source: an adult with an advanced solid tumor such as melanoma, head and neck, liver or kidney cancer.

This clone was seen more than once but under ten times. The V call is TRBV4-2, the J call TRBJ2-7, with TRBD1 identical over 9 bases. The germline gives CDR1 LGHNA, CDR2 YNFKEQ. This CDR3 spans 15 amino acids. The V gene end was trimmed by 2 bases and the J gene end by 3 bases; junction bases not matched to a gene: 5. CDR3 loop: CASSQSGTGIYEQYF. The CDR3 DNA reads TGTGCCAGCAGCCAATCCGGGACAGGGATCTACGAGCAGTACTTC.

This rearrangement joins TRBV7-2 to TRBJ1-2; TRBD1 agrees at 7 bases. The V and J ends lost 5 bases and 3 bases, in that order; junction bases with no gene match: 6. The CDR3 contains 14 residues. Germline lookup yields CDR1 SGHTA and CDR2 FQGNSA. CDR3 sequence (DNA): TGTGCCAGCAGCCGTGCAGGGGGGCACTATGGCTACACCTTC. It codes for CASSRAGGHYGYTF.

The J gene is TRBJ2-7, the V gene TRBV10-1, with a tentative D call TRBD1 (6 bases). Deletions cut 6 bases from V and 1 base from J, with 19 bases between. Germline values: CDR1 WNHNN, CDR2 SYGVQD (reference sequence). This CDR3 spans 16 amino acids. The CDR3, as DNA: TGCGCCAGCAGCCCGTGGCCGCAGGGGCTGTCCTACGAGCAGTACTTC. Translating it yields CASSPWPQGLSYEQYF.

This clone appeared once. The V call is TRBV19, the J call TRBJ1-4, with a tentative D call TRBD1 (5 bases). This CDR3 comprises 15 residues. Germline V CDR1 and CDR2: LNHDA, SQIVND (reference sequence). The germline V and J ends were trimmed by 6 bases and 3 bases, with 14 bases remaining between them. CDR3 nucleotides: TGTGCCAGTAGCACCCTCCCGGGGCCTAATGAAAAACTGTTTTTT. Protein: CASSTLPGPNEKLFF.

This clone was seen a single time. The rearrangement joins TRBV30 to TRBJ1-3; weak D call: TRBD1 (5 bases). The CDR3 is 14 residues long. Trimming left V 5 bases short and J 6 bases short, with 17 bases between. The germline V gene encodes CDR1 GTSNPN and CDR2 SVGIG (reference sequence). This CDR3 is CAWVGGRSTNTIYF. As DNA, the CDR3 is TGTGCCTGGGTCGGGGGAAGGTCTACAAACACCATATATTTT. Looking up the rest from reference TRBV30 and TRBJ1-3 gives the full variable domain: SQTIHQWPATLVQPVGSPLSLECTVEGTSNPNLYWYRQAAGRGLQLLFYSVGIGQISSEVPQNLSASRPQDRQFILSSKKLLLSDSGFYLCAWVGGRSTNTIYFGEGSWLTVV.

The V call is TRBV28, the J call TRBJ2-7; 10 positions agree with TRBD2. V was clipped by 7 bases and J by 5 bases; unmatched bases: 5. The CDR3 is 13 residues long. Germline CDR1 is MDHEN and CDR2 is SYDVKM. CDR3 sequence: CASIASGSNEQYF. The CDR3 coding sequence is TGTGCCAGCATAGCTAGCGGGAGTAACGAGCAGTACTTC. Looking up the rest from reference TRBV28 and TRBJ2-7 gives the full variable domain: DVKVTQSSRYLVKRTGEKVFLECVQDMDHENMFWYRQDPGLGLRLIYFSYDVKMKEKGDIPEGYSVSREKKERFSLILESASTNQTSMYLCASIASGSNEQYFGPGTRLTVT.

To note about this clone: The CDR3 carries no conserved terminal phenylalanine or tryptophan, so it likely arises from a read error. The V and J genes are TRBV9 and TRBJ1-2; D is unclear. CDR1 is SGDLS, CDR2 YYNGEE, per germline. This CDR3 contains 12 residues. V lost 3 bases and J 2 bases, leaving 5 bases between the germline ends. The CDR3 loop is CASSEDNYGYTS. CDR3 DNA: TGTGCCAGCAGCGAGGACAACTATGGCTACACCTCC.

The J gene is TRBJ2-3, the V gene TRBV7-6, with a tentative D call TRBD2 (6 bases). Trimming pared 5 bases from V and 1 base from J, leaving 10 bases between. The germline V gene encodes CDR1 SGHVS and CDR2 FNYEAQ. This CDR3 has 14 residues. CDR3: CASSRGGGTDTQYF. The CDR3 region has the DNA TGTGCCAGCAGCCGTGGAGGGGGCACAGATACGCAGTATTTT. The complete variable domain, with remaining parts taken from reference TRBV7-6 and TRBJ2-3, reads GAGVSQSPRYKVTKRGQDVALRCDPISGHVSLYWYRQALGQGPEFLTYFNYEAQQDKSGLPNDRFSAERPEGSISTLTIQRTEQRDSAMYRCASSRGGGTDTQYFGPGTRLTVL.

The J gene is TRBJ2-1, the V gene TRBV30, with a tentative D call TRBD2 (5 bases). The CDR3 spans 14 residues. CDR1 and CDR2 (germline): GTSNPN, SVGIG (reference sequence). Trimming removed 4 bases at V and 7 bases at J, with 17 bases between. CDR3 residues: CAWNLGVQKNEQFF. Written as DNA, the CDR3 is TGTGCCTGGAACCTCGGGGTCCAAAAGAATGAGCAGTTCTTC. Together with reference TRBV30 and TRBJ2-1, the CDR3 gives the full variable domain: SQTIHQWPATLVQPVGSPLSLECTVEGTSNPNLYWYRQAAGRGLQLLFYSVGIGQISSEVPQNLSASRPQDRQFILSSKKLLLSDSGFYLCAWNLGVQKNEQFFGPGTRLTVL.

The rearrangement joins TRBV4-3 to TRBJ1-4; 9 bases align to TRBD1. J was trimmed by 7 bases and V by 5 bases; bases with no gene match: 8. The length of the CDR3 is 15 residues. CDR1 is LGHNA, CDR2 YSLEER, per germline. For the CDR3, the DNA is TGCGCCAGCAGCTTGGGGGACAGGGACAGTGAAAAACTGTTTTTT. Protein: CASSLGDRDSEKLFF.

This clone was seen a single time. The chain joins TRBV6-6 to TRBJ1-5, with D perhaps matching TRBD1 (5 bases). CDR1 and CDR2 from the germline V gene are MNHNY and SVGAGI (reference sequence). This CDR3 spans 14 amino acids. Between the trimmed V and J ends, which lost 6 bases and 7 bases, there was a span of 16 bases. The DNA of the CDR3 is TGTGCCAGCAGCTTGGACGGCGAGGGGCAGCCCCAGCATTTT. Translated: CASSLDGEGQPQHF.

The chain has TRBV27 and TRBJ2-7, with TRBD1 as a possible D gene (6 bases). Trimming stripped 8 bases from V and 3 bases from J, with 17 bases between. The length of the CDR3 is 14 residues. Germline-derived CDR1 and CDR2 are MNHEY and SMNVEV (reference sequence). CDR3 bases: TGTGCCAGCTCCCTTGGGGGCAGGGGCTACGAGCAGTACTTC. Translation gives CASSLGGRGYEQYF.

V gene TRBV27 combines with J gene TRBJ2-1, with D maybe TRBD1 (5 bases). The V end lost 3 bases, the J end lost 8 bases, and 11 bases lay between the germline ends. The CDR3 has 13 amino acids. The V gene's germline CDR1 is MNHEY and CDR2 SMNVEV (reference sequence). Here the CDR3 DNA reads TGTGCCAGCAGTTTTGCAGGGCGCGATGAGCAGTTCTTC. Amino acids: CASSFAGRDEQFF.

The chain uses TRBV28 and TRBJ2-7; D possibly corresponds to TRBD1 (6 bases). Trimming removed 7 bases from V and 0 bases from J, with 16 bases in between. Germline-derived CDR1 and CDR2 are MDHEN and SYDVKM. The CDR3 length is 15 residues. CDR3 nucleotides: TGTGCCAGCACCCCCGACAGGACTCCCTCCTACGAGCAGTACTTC. Its protein is CASTPDRTPSYEQYF.